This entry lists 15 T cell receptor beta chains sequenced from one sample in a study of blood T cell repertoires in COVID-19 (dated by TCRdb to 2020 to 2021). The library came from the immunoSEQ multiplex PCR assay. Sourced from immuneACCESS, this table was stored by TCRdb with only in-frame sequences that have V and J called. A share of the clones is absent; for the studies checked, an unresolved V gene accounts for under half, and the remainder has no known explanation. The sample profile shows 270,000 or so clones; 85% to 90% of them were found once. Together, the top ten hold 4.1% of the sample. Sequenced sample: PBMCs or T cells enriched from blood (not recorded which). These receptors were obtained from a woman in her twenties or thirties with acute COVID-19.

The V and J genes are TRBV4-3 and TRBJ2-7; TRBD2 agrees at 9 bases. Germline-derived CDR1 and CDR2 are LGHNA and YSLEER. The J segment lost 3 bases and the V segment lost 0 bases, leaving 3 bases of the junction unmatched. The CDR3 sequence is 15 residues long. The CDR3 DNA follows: TGCGCCAGCAGCCAAGATGGAGCGGGAGGCTACGAGCAGTACTTC. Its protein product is CASSQDGAGGYEQYF.

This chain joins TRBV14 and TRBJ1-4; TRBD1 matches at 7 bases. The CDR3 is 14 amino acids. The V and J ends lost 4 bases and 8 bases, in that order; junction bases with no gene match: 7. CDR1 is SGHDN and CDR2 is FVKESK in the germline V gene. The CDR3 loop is CASSPRDSGEKLFF. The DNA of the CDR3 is TGTGCCAGCAGCCCCCGGGACAGTGGCGAAAAACTGTTTTTT.

This CDR3 is CSVSEEDGNQPQHF. CDR3 DNA: TGCAGCGTTTCGGAGGAGGATGGCAATCAGCCCCAGCATTTT. This chain uses TRBV29-1 with TRBJ1-5; D gene ambiguous. V was cut by 5 bases and J by 2 bases, with 13 bases left in between. The CDR3 is 14 amino acids. CDR1 is SQVTM, CDR2 ANQGSEA, per germline.

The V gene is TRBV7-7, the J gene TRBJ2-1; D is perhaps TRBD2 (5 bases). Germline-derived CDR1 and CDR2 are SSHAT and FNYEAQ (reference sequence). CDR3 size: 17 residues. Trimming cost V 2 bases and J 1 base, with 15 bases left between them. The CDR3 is CASSLLGPADSYNEQFF. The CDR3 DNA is TGTGCCAGCAGCTTATTAGGACCAGCGGATTCCTACAATGAGCAGTTCTTC. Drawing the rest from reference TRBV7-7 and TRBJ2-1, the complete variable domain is GAGVSQSPRYKVTKRGQDVTLRCDPISSHATLYWYQQALGQGPEFLTYFNYEAQPDKSGLPSDRFSAERPEGSISTLTIQRTEQRDSAMYRCASSLLGPADSYNEQFFGPGTRLTVL.

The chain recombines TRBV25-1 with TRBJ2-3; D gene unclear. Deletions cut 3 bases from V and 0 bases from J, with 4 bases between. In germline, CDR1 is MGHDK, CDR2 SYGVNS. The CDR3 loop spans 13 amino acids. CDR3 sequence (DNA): TGTGCCAGCAGTGATCCAAGCACAGATACGCAGTATTTT. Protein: CASSDPSTDTQYF.

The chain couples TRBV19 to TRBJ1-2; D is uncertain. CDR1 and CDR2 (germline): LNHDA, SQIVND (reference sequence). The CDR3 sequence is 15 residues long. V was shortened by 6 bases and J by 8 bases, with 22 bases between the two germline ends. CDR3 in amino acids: CASSIQPVGRRGYTF. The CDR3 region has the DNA TGTGCCAGTAGCATCCAACCCGTAGGGCGGAGGGGCTACACCTTC.

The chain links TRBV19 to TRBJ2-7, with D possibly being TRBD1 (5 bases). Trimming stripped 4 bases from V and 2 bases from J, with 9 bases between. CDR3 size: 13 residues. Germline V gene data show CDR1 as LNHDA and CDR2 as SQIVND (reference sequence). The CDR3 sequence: CASSNDRAYEQYF. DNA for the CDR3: TGTGCCAGTAGTAACGACAGAGCCTACGAGCAGTACTTC.

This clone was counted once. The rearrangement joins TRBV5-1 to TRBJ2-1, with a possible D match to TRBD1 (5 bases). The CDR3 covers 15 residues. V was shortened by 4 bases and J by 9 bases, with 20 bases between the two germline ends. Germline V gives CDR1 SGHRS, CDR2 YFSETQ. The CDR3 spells CASSNLGAVSVEQFF. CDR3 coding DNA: TGCGCCAGCAGCAATCTAGGGGCGGTTTCCGTTGAGCAGTTCTTC. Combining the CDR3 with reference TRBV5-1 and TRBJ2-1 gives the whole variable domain KAGVTQTPRYLIKTRGQQVTLSCSPISGHRSVSWYQQTPGQGLQFLFEYFSETQRNKGNFPGRFSGRQFSNSRSEMNVSTLELGDSALYLCASSNLGAVSVEQFFGPGTRLTVL.

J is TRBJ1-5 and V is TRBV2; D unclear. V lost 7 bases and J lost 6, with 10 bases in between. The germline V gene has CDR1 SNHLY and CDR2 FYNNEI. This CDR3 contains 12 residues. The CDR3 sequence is CASKRLGQPQHF. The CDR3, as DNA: TGTGCCAGCAAAAGACTTGGTCAGCCCCAGCATTTT.

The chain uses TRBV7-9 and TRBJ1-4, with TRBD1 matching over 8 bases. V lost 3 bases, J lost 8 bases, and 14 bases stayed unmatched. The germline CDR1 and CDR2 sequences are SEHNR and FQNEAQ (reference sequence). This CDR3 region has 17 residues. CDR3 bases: TGTGCCAGCAGCTTCCGTATAGCAGGGGGCGAGGAAGAAAAACTGTTTTTT. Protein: CASSFRIAGGEEEKLFF.

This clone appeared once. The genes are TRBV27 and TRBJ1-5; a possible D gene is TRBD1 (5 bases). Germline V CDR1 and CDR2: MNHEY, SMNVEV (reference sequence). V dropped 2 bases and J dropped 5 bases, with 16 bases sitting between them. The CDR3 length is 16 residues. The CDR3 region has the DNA TGTGCCAGCAGTTTAGTATTTTTGGGGGGGGATCAGCCCCAGCATTTT. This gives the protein CASSLVFLGGDQPQHF.

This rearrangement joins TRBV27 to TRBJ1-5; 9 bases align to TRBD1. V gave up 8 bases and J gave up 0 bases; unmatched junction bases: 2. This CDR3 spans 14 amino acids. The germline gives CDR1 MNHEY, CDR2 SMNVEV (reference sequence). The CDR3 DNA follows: TGTGCCAGCGGACAGGGGTATAGCAATCAGCCCCAGCATTTT. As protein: CASGQGYSNQPQHF.

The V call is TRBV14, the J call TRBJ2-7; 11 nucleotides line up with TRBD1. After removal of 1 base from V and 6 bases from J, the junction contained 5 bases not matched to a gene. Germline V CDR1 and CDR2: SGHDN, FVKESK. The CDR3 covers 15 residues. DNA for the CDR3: TGTGCCAGCAGCCAAGGCACCGGGACAGGGGGCGAGCAGTACTTC. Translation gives CASSQGTGTGGEQYF.

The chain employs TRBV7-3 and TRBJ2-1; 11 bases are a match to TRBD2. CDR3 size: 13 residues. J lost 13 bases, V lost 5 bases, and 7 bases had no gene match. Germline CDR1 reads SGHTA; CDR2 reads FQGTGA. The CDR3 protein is CASSTPGLAEQFF. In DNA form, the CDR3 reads TGTGCCAGCAGCACCCCGGGACTAGCGGAACAGTTCTTC. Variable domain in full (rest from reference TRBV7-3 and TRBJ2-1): GAGVSQTPSNKVTEKGKYVELRCDPISGHTALYWYRQSLGQGPEFLIYFQGTGAADDSGLPNDRFFAVRPEGSVSTLKIQRTERGDSAVYLCASSTPGLAEQFFGPGTRLTVL.

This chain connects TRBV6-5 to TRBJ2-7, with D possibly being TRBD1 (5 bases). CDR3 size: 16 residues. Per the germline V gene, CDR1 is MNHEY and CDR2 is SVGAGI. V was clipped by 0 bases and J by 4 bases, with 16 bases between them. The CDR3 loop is CASSYSLSPDSYEQYF. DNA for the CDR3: TGTGCCAGCAGTTACTCCTTGAGCCCAGACAGTTACGAGCAGTACTTC.